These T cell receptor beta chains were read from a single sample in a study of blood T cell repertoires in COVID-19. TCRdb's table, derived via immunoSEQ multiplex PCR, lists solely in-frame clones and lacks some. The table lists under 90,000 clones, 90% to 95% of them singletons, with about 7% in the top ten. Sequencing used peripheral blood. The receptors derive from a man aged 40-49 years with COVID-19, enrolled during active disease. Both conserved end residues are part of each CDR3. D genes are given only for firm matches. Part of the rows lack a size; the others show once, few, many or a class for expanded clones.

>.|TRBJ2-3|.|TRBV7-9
TGTGCCAGCAGCCCCATCGGTACGCAGTATTTT
CASSPIGTQYF
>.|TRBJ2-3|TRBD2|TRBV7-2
TGTGCCAGCAGCTTCACTAGCGGGGGGACCCTCCGCACAGATACGCAGTATTTT
CASSFTSGGTLRTDTQYF
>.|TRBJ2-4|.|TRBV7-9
TGTGCCAGCAGCCCCACCCCTAACAGCCTAGCCAAAAACATTCAGTACTTC
CASSPTPNSLAKNIQYF
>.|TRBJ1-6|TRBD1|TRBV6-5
TGTGCCACCCAGGGGGCGGATTCACCCCTCCACTTT
CATQGADSPLHF
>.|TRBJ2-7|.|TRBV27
TGTGCCAGCAGGGACTTGAACACCGAGCAGTACTTC
CASRDLNTEQYF
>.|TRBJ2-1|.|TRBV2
TGTGCCAGCAGTGAACGAGACTACCGAGATGAGCAGTTCTTC
CASSERDYRDEQFF
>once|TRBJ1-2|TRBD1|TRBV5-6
TGTGCCAGCAGCAGGACAGGAGGGGACGAGGGCTACACCTTC
CASSRTGGDEGYTF
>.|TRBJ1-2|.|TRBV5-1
TGCGCCAGCAGCTTGTTGGGTCAGGTCTATGGCTACACCTTC
CASSLLGQVYGYTF
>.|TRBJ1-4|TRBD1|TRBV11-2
TGTGCCAGCAGCTTAGATCCAGGGGGAGGCGATGAAAAACTGTTTTTT
CASSLDPGGGDEKLFF
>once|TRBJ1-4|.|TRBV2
TGTGCCAGCAACGTAGATGCGGCTAATGAAAAACTGTTTTTT
CASNVDAANEKLFF
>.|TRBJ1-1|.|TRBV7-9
TGTGCCAGCAGCTTGGGGCGGAACACTGAAGCTTTCTTT
CASSLGRNTEAFF
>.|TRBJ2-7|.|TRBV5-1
TGCGCCAGCAGCTTGGCCGGCAGGGGCTACGAGCAGTACTTC
CASSLAGRGYEQYF
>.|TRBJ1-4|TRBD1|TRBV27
TGTGCCAGCAGTTTAGGGGCAGGGGGGTGGGAAAAACTGTTTTTT
CASSLGAGGWEKLFF
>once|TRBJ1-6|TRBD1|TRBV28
TGTGCCAGCCGGGACAGGGCTAATTCACCCCTCCACTTT
CASRDRANSPLHF
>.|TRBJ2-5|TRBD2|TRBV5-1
TGCGCCAGCAGCTTGTCAACGGGGGGATTTCAAGAGACCCAGTACTTC
CASSLSTGGFQETQYF
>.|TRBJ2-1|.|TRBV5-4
TGTGCCAGCAGCGCGGTACCCTCCTACAATGAGCAGTTCTTC
CASSAVPSYNEQFF
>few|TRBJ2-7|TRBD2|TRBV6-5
TGTGCCAGCAGTTACCGGCTCGGGGGGTCCGAGCAGTACTTC
CASSYRLGGSEQYF
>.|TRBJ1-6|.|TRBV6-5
TGTGCCAGCAGTTACTCGACGACGGGTTCACCCCTCCACTTT
CASSYSTTGSPLHF
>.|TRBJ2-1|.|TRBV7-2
TGTGCCAGCAGCCACTACAGGGACAATGAGCAGTTCTTC
CASSHYRDNEQFF
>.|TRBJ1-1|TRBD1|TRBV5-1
TGCGCCAGCAGCCGGACAGGGCAGGTAACTGAAGCTTTCTTT
CASSRTGQVTEAFF
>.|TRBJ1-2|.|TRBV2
TGTGCCAGCAGGACTTGGACAGTGAATGGCTACACCTTC
CASRTWTVNGYTF
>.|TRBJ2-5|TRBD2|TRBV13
TGTGCCAGCAGCCCTGGACTAGCGGGGGAATTAGAAGAGACCCAGTACTTC
CASSPGLAGELEETQYF
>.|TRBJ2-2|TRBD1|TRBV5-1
TGCGCCAGCAGCTTCCTGCAGGGGGCCACCGGGGAGCTGTTTTTT
CASSFLQGATGELFF
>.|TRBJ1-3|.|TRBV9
TGTGCCAGCAGCGCGACATACTCTGGAAACACCATATATTTT
CASSATYSGNTIYF
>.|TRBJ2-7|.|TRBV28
TGTGCCAGCAGCCACTCGAGGACCTACGAGCAGTACTTC
CASSHSRTYEQYF
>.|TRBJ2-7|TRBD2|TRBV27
TGTGCCAGCGGTGGACTAGCCGGCGAGCAGTACTTC
CASGGLAGEQYF
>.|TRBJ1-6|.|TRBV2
TGTGCCAGCAACGAGGGGCAGGGTCAGGGGACCCCCCTCCACTTT
CASNEGQGQGTPLHF
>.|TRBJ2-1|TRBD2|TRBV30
TGTGCCTGGAATCGGGAGGGGGGGCTCGAGCAGTTCTTC
CAWNREGGLEQFF
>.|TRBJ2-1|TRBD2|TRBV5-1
TGCGCCAGCAGCTTGGAAGCGGGGGGCAATGAGCAGTTCTTC
CASSLEAGGNEQFF
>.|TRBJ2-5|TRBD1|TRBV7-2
TGTGCCAGCAGCTTCTACCCTTCCGCGGGACAGGGCTTAGAGACCCAGTACTTC
CASSFYPSAGQGLETQYF
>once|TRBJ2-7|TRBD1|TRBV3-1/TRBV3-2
TGTGCCAGCAGCCAAGATCTGTCGCAGGGGGCGCTTAAGCAGTACTTC
CASSQDLSQGALKQYF
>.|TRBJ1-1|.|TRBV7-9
TGTGCCAGCAGCTTAGTGGGAGGGATTTGGACTGAAGCTTTCTTT
CASSLVGGIWTEAFF
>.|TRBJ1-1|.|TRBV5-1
TGCGCCAGCGAGCCAGGGGAAAGGAACACTGAAGCTTTCTTT
CASEPGERNTEAFF